This T cell receptor beta chain was captured in a study of cytomegalovirus exposure and HLA in healthy donors. The primer mix had 60 Vbeta and 13 Jbeta primers. Measured with immunoSEQ multiplex PCR; TCRdb has only the in-frame clones, and not every one. Of 140,000 or so clones listed, 78% are singletons. General study results and limits: Most TCR beta V segments were productive about 87% or about 30% of the time in an earlier analysis. A later analysis linked a missense DCLRE1C variant to TCR beta V- and J-gene trimming.

The CDR3 spans 13 residues. V trimming: 11 bases; J trimming: 5 bases; junction bases outside the gene matches: 9. CDR1 is SGHAT, CDR2 FQNNGV, per germline. About this clone itself: Its antigen is still unknown.

The receptor comes from a female donor in good health and CMV-seronegative. Sequenced sample: PBMCs. The genes are TRBV11-2 and TRBJ2-5, with 9 bases that match TRBD1. The CDR3 spells CAAGQGRSETQYF. The CDR3 DNA follows: TGTGCCGCAGGACAGGGGCGATCGGAGACCCAGTACTTC.